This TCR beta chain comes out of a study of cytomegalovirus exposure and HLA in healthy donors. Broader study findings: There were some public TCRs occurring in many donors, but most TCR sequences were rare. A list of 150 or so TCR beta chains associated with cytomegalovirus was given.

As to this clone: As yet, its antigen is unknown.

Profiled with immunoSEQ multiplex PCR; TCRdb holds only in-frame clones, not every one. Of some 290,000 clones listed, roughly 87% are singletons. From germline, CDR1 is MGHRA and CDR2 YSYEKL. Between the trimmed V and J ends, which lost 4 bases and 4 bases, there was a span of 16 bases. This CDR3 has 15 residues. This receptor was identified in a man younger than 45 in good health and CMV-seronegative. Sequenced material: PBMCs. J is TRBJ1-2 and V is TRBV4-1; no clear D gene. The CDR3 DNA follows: TGCGCCAGCAGCCCCACGGGGTTTTCGGTCTATGGCTACACCTTC. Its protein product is CASSPTGFSVYGYTF.